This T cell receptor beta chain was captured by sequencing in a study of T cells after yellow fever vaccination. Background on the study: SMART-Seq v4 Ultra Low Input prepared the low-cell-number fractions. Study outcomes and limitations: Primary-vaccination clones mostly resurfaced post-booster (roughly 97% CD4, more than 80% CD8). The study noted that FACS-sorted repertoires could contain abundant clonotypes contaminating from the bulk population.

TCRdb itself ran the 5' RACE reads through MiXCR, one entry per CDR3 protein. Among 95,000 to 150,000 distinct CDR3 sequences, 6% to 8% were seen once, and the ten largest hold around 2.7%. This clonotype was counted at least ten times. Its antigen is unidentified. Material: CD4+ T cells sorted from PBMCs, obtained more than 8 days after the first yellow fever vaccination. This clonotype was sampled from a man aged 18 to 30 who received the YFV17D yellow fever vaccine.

The DNA for the CDR3 is TGTGCCAGCAGCACCCGACAGGCAGCCGGGGAGCTGTTTTTT. Its translation is CASSTRQAAGELFF. The chain couples TRBV11-3 to TRBJ2-2; perhaps TRBD1 as D (6 bases). V lost 5 bases to trimming and J lost 6 bases, with 13 bases between them. This CDR3 comprises 14 residues. Looked up from germline, CDR1 is SGHNT and CDR2 is YENEEA.